Each of the 17 T cell receptor beta chains below was sequenced from the same sample in a study of blood T cell repertoires in COVID-19. The table came from immunoSEQ multiplex PCR; TCRdb's copy has only in-frame clones and leaves some out. The sample consists of 150,000 to 200,000 clones, 84% of them appearing once. Sequenced sample: peripheral blood. The receptors derive from a woman between 65 and 79 years old with COVID-19, enrolled during active disease.

The chain joins TRBV19 to TRBJ2-1, with unresolved D. The CDR3 covers 13 residues. Germline loops: CDR1 LNHDA, CDR2 SQIVND (reference sequence). Trimming took 4 bases from V and 10 from J, leaving 14 bases between them. CDR3 region: CASSNLDGEEQFF. The CDR3 DNA follows: TGTGCCAGTAGTAACCTAGATGGCGAGGAGCAGTTCTTC.

The CDR3 DNA reads as TGTGCCAGTATGGGAGGGCAGTTCACTGAAGCTTTCTTT. Translating gives CASMGGQFTEAFF. The gene calls are TRBV19 and TRBJ1-1; D unresolved. CDR3 length: 13 residues. Per the germline V gene, CDR1 is LNHDA and CDR2 is SQIVND (reference sequence). V lost 7 bases and J 4 bases, leaving 13 bases between the germline ends.

V gene TRBV5-1 combines with J gene TRBJ1-3; TRBD1 matches 8 bases. This CDR3 contains 15 residues. CDR1 SGHRS and CDR2 YFSETQ come from the germline V gene. The ends lost 4 bases at V and 0 bases at J; junction bases unmatched: 3. CDR3 sequence reads: CASSATGDSGNTIYF. The CDR3 DNA reads TGCGCCAGCAGCGCGACAGGGGACTCTGGAAACACCATATATTTT. The whole variable domain, remainder taken from reference TRBV5-1 and TRBJ1-3, is KAGVTQTPRYLIKTRGQQVTLSCSPISGHRSVSWYQQTPGQGLQFLFEYFSETQRNKGNFPGRFSGRQFSNSRSEMNVSTLELGDSALYLCASSATGDSGNTIYFGEGSWLTVV.

The count of this clone is one. CDR3 sequence reads: CASRTWEGLWTDTQYF. The CDR3 DNA reads TGCGCCAGCAGAACCTGGGAGGGGTTATGGACAGATACGCAGTATTTT. The chain has TRBV5-1 and TRBJ2-3; TRBD2 aligns across 7 bases. CDR1 SGHRS and CDR2 YFSETQ come from the germline V gene. V lost 5 bases and J lost 3; bases outside the gene matches: 12. CDR3 size: 16 residues.

The chain employs TRBV20-1 and TRBJ2-1; 11 bases align to TRBD2. V was clipped by 3 bases and J by 4 bases; unmatched bases: 14. This CDR3 contains 18 residues. Looked up from germline, CDR1 is DFQATT and CDR2 is SNEGSKA (reference sequence). Here the CDR3 reads CSASGGLAEQRTYNEQFF. The CDR3, as DNA: TGCAGTGCTAGTGGGGGACTAGCGGAACAACGCACTTACAATGAGCAGTTCTTC.

The chain recombines TRBV6-5 with TRBJ1-2, with a weak D call TRBD1 (5 bases). The ends were cut back, 2 bases at V and 8 bases at J, with 18 bases in the middle. The CDR3 is 15 amino acids. Germline CDR1 reads MNHEY; CDR2 reads SVGAGI. The CDR3, as DNA: TGTGCCAGCAGTTACGGAGCAGGGCTGAATCTCGGCTACACCTTC. Encoded protein: CASSYGAGLNLGYTF.

The chain uses TRBV7-9 and TRBJ1-1; D is undetermined. The germline CDR1 and CDR2 sequences are SEHNR and FQNEAQ (reference sequence). There are 14 residues in the CDR3. Trimming pared 0 bases from V and 4 bases from J, leaving 9 bases between. The DNA of the CDR3 is TGTGCCAGCAGCTTAGCCGCCGAGGGCACTGAAGCTTTCTTT. This translates into CASSLAAEGTEAFF.

This chain uses TRBV6-5 with TRBJ2-5; the D gene is possibly TRBD1 (6 bases). The CDR3 totals 13 residues. V lost 6 bases to trimming and J lost 1 base, with 9 bases between them. Germline V gene lookup returns CDR1 MNHEY and CDR2 SVGAGI. The CDR3 reads CASSLDSQETQYF. DNA of the CDR3: TGTGCCAGCAGCTTGGACAGCCAAGAGACCCAGTACTTC.

V usage is TRBV12-5 and J usage is TRBJ2-3; 7 bases are a match to TRBD1. This CDR3 has 16 residues. V shed 5 bases and J 2 bases; nucleotides not matched to a gene: 10. The germline CDR1 and CDR2 sequences are LGHNT and FRNRAP. The CDR3 nucleotides read TGTGCTAGTGGTGCCACCGGGACAGCCAACACAGATACGCAGTATTTT. Translating gives CASGATGTANTDTQYF.

The V call is TRBV18, the J call TRBJ1-6; 7 bases are shared with TRBD1. Germline loops: CDR1 KGHSH, CDR2 LQKENI. The CDR3 covers 12 residues. V was pared by 6 bases and J by 16 bases, with 9 bases of the junction left unmatched. CDR3 bases: TGTGCCAGCTCCCCGGGACAGCCAGAACTCCACTTT. This gives the protein CASSPGQPELHF.

The J gene is TRBJ2-7, the V gene TRBV11-2, with TRBD2 matching 12 bases. V was pared by 4 bases and J by 5 bases, with 12 bases of the junction left unmatched. The CDR3 spans 17 residues. Germline CDR1 reads SGHAT; CDR2 reads FQNNGV. CDR3 sequence: CASSSATSGRWAHEQYF. The CDR3 coding sequence is TGTGCCAGCAGCTCCGCTACTAGCGGGAGGTGGGCGCACGAGCAGTACTTC.

The genes are TRBV12-3 or TRBV12-4 and TRBJ2-7, with D uncertain. This CDR3 comprises 11 residues. V was clipped by 6 bases and J by 2 bases, with 5 bases between them. The CDR3: CASSPTYEQYF. CDR3 sequence (DNA): TGTGCCAGCAGCCCCACCTACGAGCAGTACTTC.

The gene calls are TRBV10-3 and TRBJ2-6; D is unclear. From germline, CDR1 is ENHRY and CDR2 SYGVKD. V lost 8 bases, J lost 0 bases, and 5 bases lay in between. The CDR3 sequence is 13 residues long. As DNA, the CDR3 is TGTGCCATCGGTAGCTCTGGGGCCAACGTCCTGACTTTC. Residues: CAIGSSGANVLTF.

This CDR3 is CAWSSWGTARRDTIYF. CDR3 DNA: TGTGCCTGGAGTTCTTGGGGGACAGCCCGCCGGGACACCATATATTTT. V is TRBV30 and J is TRBJ1-3; 7 bases map to TRBD1. Germline V gene data show CDR1 as GTSNPN and CDR2 as SVGIG (reference sequence). V gave up 2 bases and J gave up 8 bases; unmatched junction bases: 15. The CDR3 consists of 16 residues. The full variable domain, in which reference TRBV30 and TRBJ1-3 provide the parts outside the CDR3, is SQTIHQWPATLVQPVGSPLSLECTVEGTSNPNLYWYRQAAGRGLQLLFYSVGIGQISSEVPQNLSASRPQDRQFILSSKKLLLSDSGFYLCAWSSWGTARRDTIYFGEGSWLTVV.

The chain uses TRBV20-1 and TRBJ2-5; D unresolved. This CDR3 is 11 amino acids long. Germline-derived CDR1 and CDR2 are DFQATT and SNEGSKA (reference sequence). The V gene lost 6 bases and the J gene lost 5 bases, with 10 bases spanning the gap. CDR3 loop: CSARPLETQYF. The CDR3 coding sequence is TGCAGTGCAAGACCGTTGGAGACCCAGTACTTC.

The chain employs TRBV24-1 and TRBJ2-5; D remains ambiguous. The ends were cut back, 7 bases at V and 2 bases at J, with 10 bases in the middle. The CDR3 is made up of 13 amino acids. CDR1 and CDR2 (germline): KGHDR, SFDVKD. Written as DNA, the CDR3 is TGTGCCACCAGACATAGCAATCAAGAGACCCAGTACTTC. This encodes CATRHSNQETQYF.

The chain has TRBV7-2 and TRBJ2-2; TRBD2 aligns across 11 bases. CDR1 and CDR2 (germline): SGHTA, FQGNSA. The CDR3 length is 15 residues. Trimming cost V 5 bases and J 5 bases; bases outside gene matches: 4. CDR3: CASSQWTSGTGELFF. The CDR3, as DNA: TGTGCCAGCAGCCAATGGACTAGCGGGACCGGGGAGCTGTTTTTT.